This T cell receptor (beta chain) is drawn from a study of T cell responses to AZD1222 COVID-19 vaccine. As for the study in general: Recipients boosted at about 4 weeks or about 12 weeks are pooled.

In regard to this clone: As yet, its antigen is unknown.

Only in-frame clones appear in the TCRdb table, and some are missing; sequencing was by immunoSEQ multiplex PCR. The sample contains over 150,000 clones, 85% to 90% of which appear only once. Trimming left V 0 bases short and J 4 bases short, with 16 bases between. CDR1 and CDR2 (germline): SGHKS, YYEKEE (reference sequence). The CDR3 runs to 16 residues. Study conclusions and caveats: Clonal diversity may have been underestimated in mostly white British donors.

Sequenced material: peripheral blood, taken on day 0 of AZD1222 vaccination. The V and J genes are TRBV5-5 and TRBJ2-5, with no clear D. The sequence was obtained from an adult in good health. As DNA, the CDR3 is TGTGCCAGCAGCTTGGGCAGGTCGCCCACCCGAGAGACCCAGTACTTC. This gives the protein CASSLGRSPTRETQYF.